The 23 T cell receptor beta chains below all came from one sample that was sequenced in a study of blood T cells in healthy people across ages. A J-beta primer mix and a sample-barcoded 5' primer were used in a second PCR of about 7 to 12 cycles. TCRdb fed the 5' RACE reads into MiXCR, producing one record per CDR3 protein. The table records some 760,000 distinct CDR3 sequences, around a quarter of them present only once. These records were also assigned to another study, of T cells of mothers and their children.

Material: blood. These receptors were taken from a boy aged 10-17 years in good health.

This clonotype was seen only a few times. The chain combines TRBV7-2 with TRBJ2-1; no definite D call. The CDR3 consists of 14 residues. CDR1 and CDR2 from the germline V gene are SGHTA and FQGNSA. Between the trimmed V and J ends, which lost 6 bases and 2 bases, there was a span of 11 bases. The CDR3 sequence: CASSPDPAYNEQFF. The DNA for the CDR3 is TGTGCCAGCAGTCCAGACCCCGCCTACAATGAGCAGTTCTTC.

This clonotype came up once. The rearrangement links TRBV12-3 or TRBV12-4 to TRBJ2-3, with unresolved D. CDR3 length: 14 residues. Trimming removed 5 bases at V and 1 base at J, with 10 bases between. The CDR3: CASSPIMGTDTQYF. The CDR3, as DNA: TGTGCCAGCAGTCCCATAATGGGCACAGATACGCAGTATTTT.

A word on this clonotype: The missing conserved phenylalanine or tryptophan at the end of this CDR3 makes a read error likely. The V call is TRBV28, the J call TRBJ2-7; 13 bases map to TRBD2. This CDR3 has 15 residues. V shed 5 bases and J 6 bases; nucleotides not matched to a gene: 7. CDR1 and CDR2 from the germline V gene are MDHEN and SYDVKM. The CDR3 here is CASSLLTSGRVEQYL. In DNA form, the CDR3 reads TGTGCCAGCAGTCTACTAACTAGCGGGAGGGTCGAGCAGTACCTC.

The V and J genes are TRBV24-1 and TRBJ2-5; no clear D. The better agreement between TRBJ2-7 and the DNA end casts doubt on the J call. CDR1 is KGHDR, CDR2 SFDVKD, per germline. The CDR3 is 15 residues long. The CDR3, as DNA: TGTGCCACCAGTGAAGATGAAGCCACCTCCTACGAGCAGTACTTC. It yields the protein CATSEDEATSYEQYF.

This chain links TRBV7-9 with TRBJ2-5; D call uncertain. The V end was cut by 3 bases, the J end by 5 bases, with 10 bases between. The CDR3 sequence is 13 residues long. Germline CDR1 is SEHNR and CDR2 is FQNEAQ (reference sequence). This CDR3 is CASSFSERETQYF. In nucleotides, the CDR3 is TGTGCCAGCAGCTTTTCGGAGAGGGAGACCCAGTACTTC.

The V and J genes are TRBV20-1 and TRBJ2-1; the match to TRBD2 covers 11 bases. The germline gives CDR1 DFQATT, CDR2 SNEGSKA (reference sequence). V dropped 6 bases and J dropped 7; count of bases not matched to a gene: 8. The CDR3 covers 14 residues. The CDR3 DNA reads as TGCAGTGCAGGGGGCACTAGCGGGGGAAATGAGCAGTTCTTC. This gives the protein CSAGGTSGGNEQFF.

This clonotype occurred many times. CDR3 residues: CASSSTWYRDRVNNEQFF. The CDR3 DNA reads as TGCGCCAGCAGCTCCACGTGGTATAGGGACAGGGTTAACAATGAGCAGTTCTTC. The chain uses TRBV10-2 and TRBJ2-1; 9 bases map to TRBD1. This CDR3 region has 18 residues. V lost 6 bases and J lost 5; bases outside the gene matches: 17. The germline gives CDR1 WSHSY, CDR2 SAAADI.

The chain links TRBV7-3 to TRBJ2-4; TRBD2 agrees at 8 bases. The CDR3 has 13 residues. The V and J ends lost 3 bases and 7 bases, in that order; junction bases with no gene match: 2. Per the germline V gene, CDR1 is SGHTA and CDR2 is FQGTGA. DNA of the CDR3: TGTGCCAGCAGCTTCGGGGGGGGGAACATTCAGTACTTC. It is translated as CASSFGGGNIQYF. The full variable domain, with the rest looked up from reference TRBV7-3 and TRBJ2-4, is GAGVSQTPSNKVTEKGKYVELRCDPISGHTALYWYRQSLGQGPEFLIYFQGTGAADDSGLPNDRFFAVRPEGSVSTLKIQRTERGDSAVYLCASSFGGGNIQYFGAGTRLSVL.

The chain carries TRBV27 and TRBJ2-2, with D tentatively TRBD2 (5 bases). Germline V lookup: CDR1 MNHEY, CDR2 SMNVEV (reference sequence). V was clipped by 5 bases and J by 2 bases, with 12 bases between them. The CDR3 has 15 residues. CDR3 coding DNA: TGTGCCAGCAGTCCCTGGACGGGAAACACCGGGGAGCTGTTTTTT. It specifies CASSPWTGNTGELFF.

Written as DNA, the CDR3 is TGCAGTGCTAGGGAAGGGAGTGGAGATACGCAGTATTTT. Residues: CSAREGSGDTQYF. The V call is TRBV20-1, the J call TRBJ2-3, with D maybe TRBD2 (5 bases). Per germline, CDR1 DFQATT and CDR2 SNEGSKA (reference sequence). V was pared by 3 bases and J by 5 bases, with 12 bases between. This CDR3 contains 13 residues.

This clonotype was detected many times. In DNA form, the CDR3 reads TGTGCCAGCACCACGCCCGATCGGCCAGAGACCCAGTACTTC. Translating gives CASTTPDRPETQYF. The chain uses TRBV28 and TRBJ2-5; D is unclear. The CDR3 is 14 residues long. Germline V gene sequence: CDR1 MDHEN, CDR2 SYDVKM. V was pared by 7 bases and J by 4 bases, with 16 bases between.

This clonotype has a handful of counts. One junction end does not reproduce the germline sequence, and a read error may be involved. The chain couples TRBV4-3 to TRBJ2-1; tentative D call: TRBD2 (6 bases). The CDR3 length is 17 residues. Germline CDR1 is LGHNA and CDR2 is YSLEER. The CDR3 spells CASSPLAASGPYNEQFF. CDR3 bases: TGCGCCAGCAGCCCTTTAGCGGCCTCGGGACCCTACAATGAGCAGTTTTTC.

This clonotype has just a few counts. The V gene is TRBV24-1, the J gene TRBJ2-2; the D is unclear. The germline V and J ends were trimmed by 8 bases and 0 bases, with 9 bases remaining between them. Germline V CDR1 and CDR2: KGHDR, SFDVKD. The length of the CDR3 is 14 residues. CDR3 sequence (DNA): TGTGCCACCATCCCAGAGGCGAACACCGGGGAGCTGTTTTTT. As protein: CATIPEANTGELFF.

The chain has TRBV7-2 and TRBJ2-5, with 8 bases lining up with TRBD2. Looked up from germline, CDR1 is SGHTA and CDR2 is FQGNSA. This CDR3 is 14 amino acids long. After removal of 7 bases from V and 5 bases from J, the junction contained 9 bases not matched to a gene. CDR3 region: CASTSGGPRETQYF. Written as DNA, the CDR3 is TGTGCCAGCACCTCGGGGGGGCCTCGGGAGACCCAGTACTTC.

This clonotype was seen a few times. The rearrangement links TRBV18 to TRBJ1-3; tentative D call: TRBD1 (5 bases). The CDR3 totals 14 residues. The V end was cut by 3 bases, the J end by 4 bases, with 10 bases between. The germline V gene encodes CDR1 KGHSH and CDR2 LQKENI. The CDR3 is CASSPDGAGNTIYF. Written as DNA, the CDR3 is TGTGCCAGCTCACCCGACGGGGCGGGAAACACCATATATTTT.

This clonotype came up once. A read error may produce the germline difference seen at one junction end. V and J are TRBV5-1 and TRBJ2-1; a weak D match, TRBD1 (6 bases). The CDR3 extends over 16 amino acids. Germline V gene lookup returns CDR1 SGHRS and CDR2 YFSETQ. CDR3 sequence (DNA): TGCGCCAGCAGCTTGGGACGGACAGTGGACAACAATGAGCAGTCCTTC. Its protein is CASSLGRTVDNNEQSF.

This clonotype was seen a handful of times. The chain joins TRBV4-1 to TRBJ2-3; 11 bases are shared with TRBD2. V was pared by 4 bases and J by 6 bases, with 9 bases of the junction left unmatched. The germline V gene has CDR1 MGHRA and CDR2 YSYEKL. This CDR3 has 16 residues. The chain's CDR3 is CASSPSLAGARDTQYF. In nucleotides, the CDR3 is TGCGCCAGCAGCCCATCACTAGCGGGAGCCCGTGATACGCAGTATTTT.

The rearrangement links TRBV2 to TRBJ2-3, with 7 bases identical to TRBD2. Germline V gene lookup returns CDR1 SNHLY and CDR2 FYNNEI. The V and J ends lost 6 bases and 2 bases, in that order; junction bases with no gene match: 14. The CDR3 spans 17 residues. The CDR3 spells CASRRVLAGEHTDTQYF. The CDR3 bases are TGTGCCAGCAGGAGGGTTCTTGCGGGGGAGCACACAGATACGCAGTATTTT.

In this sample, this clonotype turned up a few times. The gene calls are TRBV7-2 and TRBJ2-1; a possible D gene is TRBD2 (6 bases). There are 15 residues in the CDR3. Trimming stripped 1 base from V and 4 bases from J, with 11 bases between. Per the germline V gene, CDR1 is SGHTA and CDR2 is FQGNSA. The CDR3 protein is CASSLGIGGYNEQFF. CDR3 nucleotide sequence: TGTGCCAGCAGCTTAGGGATCGGGGGATACAATGAGCAGTTCTTC.

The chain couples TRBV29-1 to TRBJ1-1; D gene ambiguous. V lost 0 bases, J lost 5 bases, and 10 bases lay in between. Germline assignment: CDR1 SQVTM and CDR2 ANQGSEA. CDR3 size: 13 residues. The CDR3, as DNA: TGCAGCGTTGAAGAGGGTTTCGGTACTGAAGCTTTCTTT. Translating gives CSVEEGFGTEAFF.

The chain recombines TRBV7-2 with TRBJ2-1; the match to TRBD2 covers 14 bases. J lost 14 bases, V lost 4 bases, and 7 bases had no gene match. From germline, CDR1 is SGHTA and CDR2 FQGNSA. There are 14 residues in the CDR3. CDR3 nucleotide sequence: TGTGCCAGCAGCTCGACTAGCGGGGGGGGACGAGAGTTCTTC. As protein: CASSSTSGGGREFF.

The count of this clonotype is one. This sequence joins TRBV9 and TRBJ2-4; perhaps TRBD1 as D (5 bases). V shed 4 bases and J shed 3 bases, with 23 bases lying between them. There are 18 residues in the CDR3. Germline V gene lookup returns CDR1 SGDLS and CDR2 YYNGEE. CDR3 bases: TGTGCCAGCAGCTCCTCCGCGATTGGGGTAGGGGACAAAAACATTCAGTACTTC. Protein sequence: CASSSSAIGVGDKNIQYF.

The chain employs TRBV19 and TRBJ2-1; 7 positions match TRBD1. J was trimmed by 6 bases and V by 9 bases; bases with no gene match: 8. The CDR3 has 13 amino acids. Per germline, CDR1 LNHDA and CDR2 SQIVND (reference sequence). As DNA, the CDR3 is TGTGCCAGCGGTCCCGGGACAGTCAATGAGCAGTTCTTC. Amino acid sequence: CASGPGTVNEQFF. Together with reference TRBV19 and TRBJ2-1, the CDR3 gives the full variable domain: DGGITQSPKYLFRKEGQNVTLSCEQNLNHDAMYWYRQDPGQGLRLIYYSQIVNDFQKGDIAEGYSVSREKKESFPLTVTSAQKNPTAFYLCASGPGTVNEQFFGPGTRLTVL.